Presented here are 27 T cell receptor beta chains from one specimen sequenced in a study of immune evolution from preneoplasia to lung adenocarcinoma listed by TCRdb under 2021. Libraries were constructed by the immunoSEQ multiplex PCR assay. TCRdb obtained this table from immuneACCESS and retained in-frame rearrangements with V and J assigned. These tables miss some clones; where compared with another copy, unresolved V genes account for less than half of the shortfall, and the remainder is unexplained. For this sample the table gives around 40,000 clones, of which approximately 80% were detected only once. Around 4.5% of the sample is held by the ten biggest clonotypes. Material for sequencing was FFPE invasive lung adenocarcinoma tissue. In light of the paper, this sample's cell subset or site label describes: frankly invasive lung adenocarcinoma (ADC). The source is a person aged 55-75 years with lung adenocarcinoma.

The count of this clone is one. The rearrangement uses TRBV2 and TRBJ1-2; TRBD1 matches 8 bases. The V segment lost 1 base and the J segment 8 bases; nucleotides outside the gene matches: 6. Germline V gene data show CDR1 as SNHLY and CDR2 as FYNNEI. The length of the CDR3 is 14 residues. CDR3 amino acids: CASSEVRTGKGYTF. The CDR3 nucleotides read TGTGCCAGCAGTGAAGTTCGGACAGGGAAAGGCTACACCTTC.

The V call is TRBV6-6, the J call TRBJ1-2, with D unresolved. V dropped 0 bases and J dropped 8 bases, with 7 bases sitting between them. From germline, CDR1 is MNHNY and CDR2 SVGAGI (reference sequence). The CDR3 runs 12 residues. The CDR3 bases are TGTGCCAGCAGTTACTCATCGGGAGGCTACACCTTC. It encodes CASSYSSGGYTF.

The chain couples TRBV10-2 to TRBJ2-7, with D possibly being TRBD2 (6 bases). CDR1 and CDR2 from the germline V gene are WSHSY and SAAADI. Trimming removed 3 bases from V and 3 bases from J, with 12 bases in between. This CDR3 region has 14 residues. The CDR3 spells CASSDWGLFYEQYF. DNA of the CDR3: TGCGCCAGCAGTGATTGGGGACTCTTCTACGAGCAGTACTTC.

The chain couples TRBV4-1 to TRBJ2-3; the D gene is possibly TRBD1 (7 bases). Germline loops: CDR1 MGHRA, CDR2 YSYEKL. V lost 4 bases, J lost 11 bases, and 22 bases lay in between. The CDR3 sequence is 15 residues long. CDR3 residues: CASSRAQGGPSRQYF. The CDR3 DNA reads TGCGCCAGCAGCCGAGCGCAGGGGGGCCCCTCTAGGCAGTATTTT.

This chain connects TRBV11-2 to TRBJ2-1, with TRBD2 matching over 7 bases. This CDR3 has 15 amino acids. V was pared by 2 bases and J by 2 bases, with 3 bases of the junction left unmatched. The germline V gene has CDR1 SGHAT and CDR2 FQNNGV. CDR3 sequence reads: CASSLRGRAYNEQFF. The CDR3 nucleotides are TGTGCCAGCAGCTTACGGGGGAGGGCCTACAATGAGCAGTTCTTC.

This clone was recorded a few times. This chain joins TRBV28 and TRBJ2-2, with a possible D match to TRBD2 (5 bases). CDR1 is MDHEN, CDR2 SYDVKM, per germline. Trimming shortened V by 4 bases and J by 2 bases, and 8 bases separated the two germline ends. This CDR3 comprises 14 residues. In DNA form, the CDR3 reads TGTGCCAGCAGTTGGACTGGTAACACCGGGGAGCTGTTTTTT. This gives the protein CASSWTGNTGELFF. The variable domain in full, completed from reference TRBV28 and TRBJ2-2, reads DVKVTQSSRYLVKRTGEKVFLECVQDMDHENMFWYRQDPGLGLRLIYFSYDVKMKEKGDIPEGYSVSREKKERFSLILESASTNQTSMYLCASSWTGNTGELFFGEGSRLTVL.

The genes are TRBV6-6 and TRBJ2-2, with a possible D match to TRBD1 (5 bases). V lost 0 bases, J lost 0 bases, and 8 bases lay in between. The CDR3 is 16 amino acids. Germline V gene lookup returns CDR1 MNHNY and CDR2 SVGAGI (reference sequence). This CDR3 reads CASSYSKGSNTGELFF. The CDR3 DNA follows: TGTGCCAGCAGTTACTCGAAGGGGTCGAACACCGGGGAGCTGTTTTTT.

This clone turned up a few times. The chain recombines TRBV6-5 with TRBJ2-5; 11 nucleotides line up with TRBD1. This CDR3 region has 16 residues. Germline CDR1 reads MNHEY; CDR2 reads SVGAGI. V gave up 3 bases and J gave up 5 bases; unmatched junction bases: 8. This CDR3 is CASSYGWTGGGETQYF. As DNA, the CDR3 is TGTGCCAGCAGTTATGGTTGGACAGGGGGCGGGGAGACCCAGTACTTC.

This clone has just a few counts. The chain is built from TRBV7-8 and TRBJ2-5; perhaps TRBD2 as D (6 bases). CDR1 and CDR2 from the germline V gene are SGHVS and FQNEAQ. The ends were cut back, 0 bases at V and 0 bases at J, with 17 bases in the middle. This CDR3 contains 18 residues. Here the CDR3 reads CASSLAGRTVPYQETQYF. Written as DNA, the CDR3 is TGTGCCAGCAGCTTAGCGGGGAGGACTGTGCCTTACCAAGAGACCCAGTACTTC.

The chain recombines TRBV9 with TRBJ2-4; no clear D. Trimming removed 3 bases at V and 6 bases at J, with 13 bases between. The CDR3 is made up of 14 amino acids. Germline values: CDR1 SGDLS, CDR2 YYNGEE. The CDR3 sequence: CASSGPELGNIQYF. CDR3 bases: TGTGCCAGCAGCGGACCCGAGTTGGGAAACATTCAGTACTTC.

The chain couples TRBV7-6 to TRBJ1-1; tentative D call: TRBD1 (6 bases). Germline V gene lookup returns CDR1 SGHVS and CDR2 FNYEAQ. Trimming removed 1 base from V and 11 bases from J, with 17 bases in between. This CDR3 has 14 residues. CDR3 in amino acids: CASSLGATGHGAFF. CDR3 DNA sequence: TGTGCCAGCAGCTTAGGTGCGACAGGACATGGGGCTTTCTTT.

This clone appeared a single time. The CDR3 DNA sequence: TGTGCCAGCAGTTACTACGGGACAGGGGGATACAATGAGCAGTTCTTC. It is translated as CASSYYGTGGYNEQFF. The chain recombines TRBV6-5 with TRBJ2-1; TRBD1 matches 11 bases. The V gene end was trimmed by 1 base and the J gene end by 4 bases; junction bases not matched to a gene: 3. The germline CDR1 and CDR2 sequences are MNHEY and SVGAGI. CDR3 size: 16 residues.

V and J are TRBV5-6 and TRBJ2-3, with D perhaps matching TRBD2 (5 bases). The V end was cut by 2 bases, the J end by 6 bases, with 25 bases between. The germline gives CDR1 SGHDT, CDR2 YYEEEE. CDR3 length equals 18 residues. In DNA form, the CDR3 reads TGTGCCAGCAGCTTAGGACTCCCCCCGGACCCACAAGGGGATACGCAGTATTTT. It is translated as CASSLGLPPDPQGDTQYF.

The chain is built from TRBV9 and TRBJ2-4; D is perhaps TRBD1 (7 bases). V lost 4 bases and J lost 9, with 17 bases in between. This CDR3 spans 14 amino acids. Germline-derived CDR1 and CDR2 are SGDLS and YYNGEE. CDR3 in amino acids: CASSPPGGIGIQYF. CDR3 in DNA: TGTGCCAGCAGCCCCCCAGGGGGGATAGGCATTCAGTACTTC.

CDR3 amino acids: CASSYSVYEQYF. The CDR3 DNA follows: TGTGCCAGCAGCTACAGTGTCTACGAGCAGTACTTC. The chain is built from TRBV28 and TRBJ2-7, with D unclear. The CDR3 is 12 residues long. The ends were cut back, 6 bases at V and 3 bases at J, with 9 bases in the middle. The germline V gene has CDR1 MDHEN and CDR2 SYDVKM.

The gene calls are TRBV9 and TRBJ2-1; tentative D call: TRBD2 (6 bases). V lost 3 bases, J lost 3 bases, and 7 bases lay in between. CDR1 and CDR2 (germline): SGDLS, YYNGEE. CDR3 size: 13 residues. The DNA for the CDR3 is TGTGCCAGCAGCGCGGGACTCTACAATGAGCAGTTCTTC. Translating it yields CASSAGLYNEQFF.

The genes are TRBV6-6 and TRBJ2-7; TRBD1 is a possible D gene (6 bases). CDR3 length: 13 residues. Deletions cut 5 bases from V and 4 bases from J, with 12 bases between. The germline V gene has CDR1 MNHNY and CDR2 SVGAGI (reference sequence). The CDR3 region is CASSAGTFYEQYF. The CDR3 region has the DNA TGTGCCAGCAGTGCCGGGACATTTTACGAGCAGTACTTC.

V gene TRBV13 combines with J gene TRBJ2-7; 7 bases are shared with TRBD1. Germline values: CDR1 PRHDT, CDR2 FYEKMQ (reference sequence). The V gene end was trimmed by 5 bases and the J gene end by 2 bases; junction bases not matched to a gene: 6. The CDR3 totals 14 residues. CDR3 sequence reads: CASSPDRPPYEQYF. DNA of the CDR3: TGTGCCAGCAGCCCGGACAGGCCTCCCTACGAGCAGTACTTC.

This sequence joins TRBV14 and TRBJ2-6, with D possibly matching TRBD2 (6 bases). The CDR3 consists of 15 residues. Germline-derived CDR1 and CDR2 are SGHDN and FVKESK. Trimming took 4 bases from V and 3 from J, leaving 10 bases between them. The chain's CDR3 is CASSPRGVGANVLTF. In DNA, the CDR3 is TGTGCCAGCAGCCCACGCGGGGTTGGGGCCAACGTCCTGACTTTC.

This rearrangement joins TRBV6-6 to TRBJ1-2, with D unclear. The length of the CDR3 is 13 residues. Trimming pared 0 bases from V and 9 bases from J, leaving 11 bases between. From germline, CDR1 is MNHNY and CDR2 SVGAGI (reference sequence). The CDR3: CASSYSAGNSYTF. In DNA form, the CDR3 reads TGTGCCAGCAGTTACTCAGCCGGGAACAGCTACACCTTC.

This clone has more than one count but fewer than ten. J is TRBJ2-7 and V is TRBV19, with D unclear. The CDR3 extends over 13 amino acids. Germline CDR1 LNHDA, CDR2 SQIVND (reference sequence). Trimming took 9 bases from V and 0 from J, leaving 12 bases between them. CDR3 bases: TGTGCCAGCTCTGGTGATAGCTCCTACGAGCAGTACTTC. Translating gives CASSGDSSYEQYF.

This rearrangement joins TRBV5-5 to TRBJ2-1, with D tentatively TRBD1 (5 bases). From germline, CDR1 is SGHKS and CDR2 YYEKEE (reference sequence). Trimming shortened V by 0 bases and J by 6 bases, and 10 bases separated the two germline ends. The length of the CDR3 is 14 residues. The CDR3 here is CASSLAGQGNEQFF. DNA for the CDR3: TGTGCCAGCAGCTTGGCCGGGCAGGGCAATGAGCAGTTCTTC. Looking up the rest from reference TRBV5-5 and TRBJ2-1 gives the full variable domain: DAGVTQSPTHLIKTRGQQVTLRCSPISGHKSVSWYQQVLGQGPQFIFQYYEKEERGRGNFPDRFSARQFPNYSSELNVNALLLGDSALYLCASSLAGQGNEQFFGPGTRLTVL.

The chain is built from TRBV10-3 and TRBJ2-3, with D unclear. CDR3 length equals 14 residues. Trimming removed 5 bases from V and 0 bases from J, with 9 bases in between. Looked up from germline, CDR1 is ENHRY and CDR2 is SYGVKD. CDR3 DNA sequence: TGTGCCATCAGTAGGGATTCTAGCACAGATACGCAGTATTTT. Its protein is CAISRDSSTDTQYF.

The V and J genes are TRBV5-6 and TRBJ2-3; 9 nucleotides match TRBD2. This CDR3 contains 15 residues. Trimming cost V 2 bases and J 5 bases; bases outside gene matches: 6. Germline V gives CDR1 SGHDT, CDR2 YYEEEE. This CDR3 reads CASSFLAGRGDTQYF. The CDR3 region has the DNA TGTGCCAGCAGCTTTCTAGCGGGGCGGGGAGATACGCAGTATTTT. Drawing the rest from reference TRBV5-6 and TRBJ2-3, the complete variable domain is DAGVTQSPTHLIKTRGQQVTLRCSPKSGHDTVSWYQQALGQGPQFIFQYYEEEERQRGNFPDRFSGHQFPNYSSELNVNALLLGDSALYLCASSFLAGRGDTQYFGPGTRLTVL.

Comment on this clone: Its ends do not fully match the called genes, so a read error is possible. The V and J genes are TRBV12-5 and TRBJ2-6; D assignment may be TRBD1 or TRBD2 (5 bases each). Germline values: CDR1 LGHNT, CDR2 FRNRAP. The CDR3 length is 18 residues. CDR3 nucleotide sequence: TGTGCTAGTAGTTTGGGCCGGGACGGGGTTAACGGGGCCAACGTCCTGACTTTC. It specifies CASSLGRDGVNGANVLTF.

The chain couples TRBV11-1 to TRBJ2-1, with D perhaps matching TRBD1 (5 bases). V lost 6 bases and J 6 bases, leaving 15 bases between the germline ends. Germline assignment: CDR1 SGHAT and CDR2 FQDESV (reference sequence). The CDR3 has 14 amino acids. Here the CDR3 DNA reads TGTGCCAGCAGAGGGGCAGGGTCCCGCAATGAGCAGTTCTTC. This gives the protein CASRGAGSRNEQFF.

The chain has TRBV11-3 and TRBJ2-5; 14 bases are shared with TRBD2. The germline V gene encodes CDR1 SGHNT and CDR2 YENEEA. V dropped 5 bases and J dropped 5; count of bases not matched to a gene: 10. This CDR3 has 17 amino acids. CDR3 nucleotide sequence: TGTGCCAGCAGCATACGACTAGCGGGAGGGCCCCAGGAGACCCAGTACTTC. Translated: CASSIRLAGGPQETQYF.